The TCR beta chain described here comes from a study of molecular identifiers for immune sequencing clone quantification. The wider study: Four of five splits of RNA from around 18,000 or 91,000 naive CD8 cells were sequenced in replicates.

With listed TCR primers and previously described methods, bulk TCR libraries were prepared. MiXCR, applied by TCRdb to the PCR reads, yields one record per CDR3 protein. The sample has over 600,000 distinct CDR3 sequences, just under 20% seen once. In this sample, this clonotype turned up a few times. Germline lookup yields CDR1 SQVTM and CDR2 ANQGSEA. V lost 6 bases to trimming and J lost 4 bases; unmatched junction nucleotides: 5. The CDR3 has 13 amino acids. Libraries from naive CD8 cells were generated from about 20,000 to 1,000,000 sorted cells (with 10%, 30% or 50% RNA). Naive CD8 T cells were FACS-sorted by CD8+CD4-CCR7+CD45RA+ markers.

Input material: naive CD8+ T cells from blood, with Jurkat cell RNA spiked in. Regarding subset: FACS-sorted CD8+CD4-CCR7+CD45RA+ naive T cells. The genes are TRBV29-1 and TRBJ1-2, with 10 nucleotides matching TRBD1. This receptor was identified in a human donor in good health. Some libraries in this study had Jurkat cell RNA spiked in. The CDR3 spells CSVATGGVYGYTF. The CDR3 nucleotides are TGCAGCGTGGCGACAGGGGGCGTCTATGGCTACACCTTC.